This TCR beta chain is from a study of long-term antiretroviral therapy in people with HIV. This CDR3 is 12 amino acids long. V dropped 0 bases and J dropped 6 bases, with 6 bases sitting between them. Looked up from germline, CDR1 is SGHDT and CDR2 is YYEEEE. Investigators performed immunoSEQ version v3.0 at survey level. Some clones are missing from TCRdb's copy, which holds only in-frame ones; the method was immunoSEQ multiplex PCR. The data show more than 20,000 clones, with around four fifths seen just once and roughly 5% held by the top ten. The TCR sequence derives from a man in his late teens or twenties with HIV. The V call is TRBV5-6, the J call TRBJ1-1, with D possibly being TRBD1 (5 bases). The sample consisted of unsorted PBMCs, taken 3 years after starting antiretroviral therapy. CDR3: CASSLGQPEAFF. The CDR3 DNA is TGTGCCAGCAGCTTGGGACAGCCTGAAGCTTTCTTT.